A single sample gave rise to the 26 T cell receptor beta chains below, sequenced in a study of molecular identifiers for immune sequencing clone quantification. TCRdb used MiXCR to reprocess the PCR reads, holding one entry per CDR3 protein. The sample consists of 460,000 or so distinct CDR3 sequences, around 23% of them appearing once. The source material was naive CD8+ T cells from blood, with Jurkat cell RNA spiked in. The sample's subset: FACS-sorted CD8+CD4-CCR7+CD45RA+ naive T cells. The receptors originated from a human donor in good health. Some libraries in this study had Jurkat cell RNA spiked in.

The chain joins TRBV20-1 to TRBJ2-7; 9 nucleotides line up with TRBD2. Germline-derived CDR1 and CDR2 are DFQATT and SNEGSKA (reference sequence). V dropped 0 bases and J dropped 0; count of bases not matched to a gene: 3. CDR3 length equals 15 residues. The CDR3, as DNA: TGCAGTGCTAGAGAGGGACTAGCCGCCTCCTACGAGCAGTACTTC. Its protein product is CSAREGLAASYEQYF.

This clonotype has at least ten counts. The CDR3 region is CSAMGLAERTSSYNSPLHF. The CDR3 DNA follows: TGCAGTGCTATGGGACTGGCCGAACGAACGAGCTCCTATAATTCACCCCTCCACTTT. The chain recombines TRBV20-1 with TRBJ1-6, with D tentatively TRBD1 (5 bases). Germline loops: CDR1 DFQATT, CDR2 SNEGSKA (reference sequence). The V end was cut by 4 bases, the J end by 0 bases, with 22 bases between. The CDR3 is made up of 19 amino acids.

For this clonotype: This could be a read error, since a much larger clone is one nucleotide away. The V and J genes are TRBV7-9 and TRBJ1-1; possible D gene TRBD1, 6 bases. Germline assignment: CDR1 SEHNR and CDR2 FQNEAQ (reference sequence). The CDR3 contains 13 residues. Trimming took off 0 bases at V and 10 bases at J, with 12 bases between the two ends. CDR3 DNA sequence: TGTGCCAGCAGCTTAGCGGGGGCACTAGGAGCTTTCTTT. Its translation: CASSLAGALGAFF.

V and J are TRBV9 and TRBJ1-4; tentative D call: TRBD1 (6 bases). The CDR3 has 15 residues. Germline assignment: CDR1 SGDLS and CDR2 YYNGEE. The V end was cut by 0 bases, the J end by 3 bases, with 9 bases between. The CDR3 DNA sequence: TGTGCCAGCAGCGTAGCAGGGGCGCCTAATGAAAAACTGTTTTTT. Its translation: CASSVAGAPNEKLFF.

Concerning this clonotype itself: A much bigger clone sits one base away, suggesting this may be a read error. The chain couples TRBV6-5 to TRBJ2-3; perhaps TRBD2 as D (6 bases). Germline V gene lookup returns CDR1 MNHEY and CDR2 SVGAGI. CDR3 length: 15 amino acids. CDR3 sequence: CAISYGGDFTDTQYF. In DNA, the CDR3 is TGTGCCATCAGTTACGGAGGGGACTTCACAGATACGCAGTATTTT.

This clonotype came up a few times. The rearrangement joins TRBV4-2 to TRBJ2-7; D is perhaps TRBD1 (6 bases). V shed 1 base and J shed 5 bases, with 21 bases lying between them. Looked up from germline, CDR1 is LGHNA and CDR2 is YNFKEQ. CDR3 length: 17 amino acids. CDR3 bases: TGTGCCAGCAGCCAAGCAGCTACAGGGCTTTCGAGGGACGAGCAGTACTTC. It is translated as CASSQAATGLSRDEQYF.

Concerning this clonotype: A clone one base away is much larger, so this may be a read error. This chain joins TRBV7-9 and TRBJ2-7, with TRBD1 as a possible D gene (6 bases). Germline values: CDR1 SEHNR, CDR2 FQNEAQ (reference sequence). The CDR3 sequence is 15 residues long. Trimming removed 5 bases at V and 3 bases at J, with 17 bases between. The CDR3 sequence is CASSPLSGRGYEQYF. The CDR3 DNA sequence: TGTGCCAGCAGCCCCCTGTCCGGCAGGGGCTACGAGCAGTACTTC.

On this clonotype itself: This may come from a read error, since a much larger clone is one base off. The rearrangement joins TRBV7-2 to TRBJ2-7, with a weak D call TRBD1 (6 bases). The germline V gene has CDR1 SGHTA and CDR2 FQGNSA. There are 13 residues in the CDR3. The CDR3 coding sequence is TGTGCCGGCAGCCTCGACAGGACCTACGAGCAGTACTTC. Translation: CAGSLDRTYEQYF.

This clonotype came up a few times. This sequence joins TRBV6-5 and TRBJ1-1, with D perhaps TRBD1 (6 bases). Germline CDR1 and CDR2: MNHEY and SVGAGI. CDR3 size: 14 residues. V was cut by 0 bases and J by 4 bases, with 9 bases left in between. The CDR3 loop reads CASSYSGGATEAFF. The CDR3 DNA reads TGTGCCAGCAGTTACTCAGGGGGGGCCACTGAAGCTTTCTTT.

The chain is built from TRBV7-8 and TRBJ2-5; 7 bases agree with TRBD2. Germline V gene lookup returns CDR1 SGHVS and CDR2 FQNEAQ. V lost 9 bases to trimming and J lost 4 bases; unmatched junction nucleotides: 8. The CDR3 loop spans 13 amino acids. Written as DNA, the CDR3 is TGTGCCAGAAGGCTCAGCGGGACAGAGACCCAGTACTTC. It yields the protein CARRLSGTETQYF.

J is TRBJ2-7 and V is TRBV5-6; 13 nucleotides line up with TRBD2. The junction had 1 base not matched to a gene; V was cut back by 3 bases and J by 1 base. The CDR3 extends over 15 amino acids. Germline V gene lookup returns CDR1 SGHDT and CDR2 YYEEEE. In nucleotides, the CDR3 is TGTGCCAGCAGCTGGGGACTAGCGGGATCCTACGAGCAGTACTTC. Protein sequence: CASSWGLAGSYEQYF. Looking up the rest from reference TRBV5-6 and TRBJ2-7 gives the full variable domain: DAGVTQSPTHLIKTRGQQVTLRCSPKSGHDTVSWYQQALGQGPQFIFQYYEEEERQRGNFPDRFSGHQFPNYSSELNVNALLLGDSALYLCASSWGLAGSYEQYFGPGTRLTVT.

This clonotype was seen only a few times. The J gene is TRBJ2-1, the V gene TRBV30; 8 bases line up with TRBD1. Trimming removed 7 bases from V and 5 bases from J; junction bases left unmatched: 7. Germline CDR1 reads GTSNPN; CDR2 reads SVGIG (reference sequence). CDR3 length: 13 residues. This CDR3 is CASDRGFDNEQFF. The CDR3 DNA sequence: TGTGCCTCCGACAGGGGTTTTGACAATGAGCAGTTCTTC.

V and J are TRBV10-3 and TRBJ2-1; no firm D call. The V end lost 1 base, the J end lost 7 bases, and 11 bases lay between the germline ends. The germline CDR1 and CDR2 sequences are ENHRY and SYGVKD. CDR3 length equals 14 residues. The CDR3 region has the DNA TGTGCCATCAGTGAGTGGAAGGGAATTAATGAGCAGTTCTTC. Translation gives CAISEWKGINEQFF.

Notes on this clonotype: A read error is likely, as this CDR3 ends without the conserved phenylalanine or tryptophan. Because the CDR3's place on the DNA is in doubt, the DNA is left out and the CDR3 is given as listed by TCRdb. This chain joins TRBV29-1 and TRBJ2-2; TRBD1 was called by the table and not checked on the DNA. The CDR3 sequence runs 12 residues, both termini included. The V gene's germline CDR1 is SQVTM and CDR2 ANQGSEA. CDR3 in amino acids: CSARAGTGELLL.

This clonotype was detected a few times. The chain is built from TRBV4-3 and TRBJ2-2; D is perhaps TRBD1 or TRBD2 (6 bases each). V was trimmed by 7 bases and J by 3 bases, leaving 18 bases between them. The CDR3 runs to 16 residues. Looked up from germline, CDR1 is LGHNA and CDR2 is YSLEER. The CDR3 region has the DNA TGCGCCAGCACCGAAAGGGGGGCCGGGGACACCGGGGAGCTGTTTTTT. The encoded protein is CASTERGAGDTGELFF.

This clonotype was recorded a few times. This chain links TRBV12-3 or TRBV12-4 with TRBJ2-3; D ambiguous. The ends were cut back, 6 bases at V and 0 bases at J, with 16 bases in the middle. This CDR3 comprises 16 residues. In nucleotides, the CDR3 is TGTGCCAGCAGCTATCTAAAAGGACCGAGCACAGATACGCAGTATTTT. Translation gives CASSYLKGPSTDTQYF.

There are a few counts of this clonotype. The junction does not match germline at one end; this may be a read error. The genes are TRBV5-3 and TRBJ1-4; D unresolved. TRBV5-3 is flagged as an ORF with uncertain function. The CDR3 sequence is 14 residues long. CDR3 in amino acids: CASSSATTNEKLFF. As DNA, the CDR3 is TGTGCCAGCAGCTCAGCCACAACTAATGAAAAACTGTTTTTT.

The gene calls are TRBV27 and TRBJ2-5; a weak D match, TRBD2 (5 bases). This CDR3 contains 13 residues. The germline V gene has CDR1 MNHEY and CDR2 SMNVEV (reference sequence). Deletions cut 0 bases from V and 6 bases from J, with 8 bases between. CDR3 residues: CASSLSRGKTQYF. The CDR3, as DNA: TGTGCCAGCAGTTTATCTCGGGGAAAGACCCAGTACTTC.

Many counts were recorded for this clonotype. The rearrangement joins TRBV2 to TRBJ1-2; D is ambiguous. With 3 bases removed from V and 11 bases from J, the gap between germline ends came to 7 bases. Germline CDR1 and CDR2: SNHLY and FYNNEI. The CDR3 is 10 amino acids. In DNA form, the CDR3 reads TGTGCCAGCAGTGATCCTGGATACACCTTC. Protein sequence: CASSDPGYTF.

This clonotype was counted a few times. The chain has TRBV4-1 and TRBJ2-7; D tentatively reads TRBD1 or TRBD2 (5 bases each). Germline CDR1 reads MGHRA; CDR2 reads YSYEKL. This CDR3 contains 16 residues. Deletions cut 0 bases from V and 5 bases from J, with 17 bases between. The CDR3 coding sequence is TGCGCCAGCAGCCAAGATATGGGGGAAGGGAGCCACGAGCAGTACTTC. Its translation: CASSQDMGEGSHEQYF.

Comment on this clonotype: Just one base apart from a much larger clone, this may be a read error. This chain joins TRBV5-3 and TRBJ2-3; D is ambiguous. TRBV5-3 is assigned to the ORF class and has an uncertain function. This CDR3 spans 12 amino acids. Trimming shortened V by 8 bases and J by 2 bases, and 9 bases separated the two germline ends. The CDR3: CASGEITDTQYF. CDR3 bases: TGTGCCAGCGGCGAGATCACAGATACGCAGTATTTT.

CDR3 nucleotide sequence: TGTGCTAGTGGTCCCAACCCGACAGGGGTTGCCTACGAGCAGTACTTC. It translates to CASGPNPTGVAYEQYF. This chain joins TRBV12-5 and TRBJ2-7; 8 nucleotides line up with TRBD1. The CDR3 consists of 16 residues. Germline-derived CDR1 and CDR2 are LGHNT and FRNRAP. V shed 5 bases and J 2 bases; nucleotides not matched to a gene: 11.

About this clonotype itself: Since a much larger clone is just one base distant, this may be a read error. The genes are TRBV4-1 and TRBJ1-1; no clear D. Germline lookup yields CDR1 MGHRA and CDR2 YSYEKL. The CDR3 totals 14 residues. With 1 base removed from V and 5 bases from J, the gap between germline ends came to 11 bases. The CDR3 here is CASSQGSRATEAFF. The CDR3 nucleotides read TGCGCCAGCAGCCAAGGCTCTCGGGCAACTGAAGCTTTCTTT.

This clonotype came up a few times. The conserved phenylalanine or tryptophan normally closing the CDR3 is absent here, so this likely arose from a read error. It is unclear where the CDR3 begins or ends on the DNA, so no DNA is shown, and the CDR3 is as TCRdb lists it. This chain joins TRBV7-8 and TRBJ2-1; the table calls TRBD1, which could not be checked here. Germline assignment: CDR1 SGHVS and CDR2 FQNEAQ. The CDR3 spans 13 residues, counting both ends. This CDR3 reads CASSLEGSWGPVL.

This clonotype occurred a few times. Here the CDR3 reads CASSPYPIGNQPQHF. The DNA of the CDR3 is TGTGCCAGCAGTCCTTACCCTATTGGCAATCAGCCCCAGCATTTT. The rearrangement joins TRBV27 to TRBJ1-5; D is uncertain. Between the trimmed V and J ends, which lost 5 bases and 2 bases, there was a span of 13 bases. The CDR3 loop spans 15 amino acids. CDR1 is MNHEY and CDR2 is SMNVEV in the germline V gene (reference sequence).

This rearrangement joins TRBV4-3 to TRBJ1-3; D may be TRBD1 (6 bases). The CDR3 has 17 amino acids. Trimming removed 0 bases from V and 3 bases from J, with 15 bases in between. CDR1 is LGHNA and CDR2 is YSLEER in the germline V gene. The CDR3 bases are TGCGCCAGCAGCCAAGACGGCCCGGGGGCCTATGGAAACACCATATATTTT. Translated, it gives CASSQDGPGAYGNTIYF.